This T cell receptor (beta chain) is from a study of blood T cells in healthy people across ages. The study, taken as a whole, reports: Researchers report that TCR beta diversity correlated strongly with naive T cell percentage.

Comments on this clonotype: The antigen remains unidentified.

PCR was performed a second time for roughly 7 to 11 cycles using a sample-barcoded 5' primer and a J-beta primer mix. TCRdb processed the 5' RACE reads anew with MiXCR; each CDR3 protein has one entry. The table has some 1.7 million distinct CDR3 sequences, 28% seen once. Germline V gives CDR1 GTSNPN, CDR2 SVGIG (reference sequence). The V gene end was trimmed by 2 bases and the J gene end by 8 bases; junction bases not matched to a gene: 8. This CDR3 is 14 amino acids long. Sequenced sample: blood. This sequence originates from a woman in her twenties or thirties in good health. The genes are TRBV30 and TRBJ2-1, with 8 bases lining up with TRBD2. CDR3 in amino acids: CAWSFSPAGDEQFF. CDR3 DNA sequence: TGTGCCTGGAGTTTCTCGCCAGCGGGGGATGAGCAGTTCTTC.